A single sample is the source of the 17 T cell receptor beta chains below, sequenced in a study of T cells after somatic rescue of genetic block. Generated by immunoSEQ multiplex PCR, the TCRdb table keeps only in-frame clones and is missing some. Among 7,500 to 9,000 clones, over 75% were seen once, and the ten largest hold about 25%. Sample: peripheral blood mononuclear cells (PBMCs). These receptors were collected from a boy aged 5 to 17.

This clone came up a few times. The chain couples TRBV5-1 to TRBJ2-3; 9 bases are a match to TRBD2. Germline CDR1 is SGHRS and CDR2 is YFSETQ. V lost 3 bases and J lost 1; bases outside the gene matches: 3. This CDR3 comprises 15 residues. The CDR3 coding sequence is TGCGCCAGCAGCTACCGGACTAGCGGCACAGATACGCAGTATTTT. Translating gives CASSYRTSGTDTQYF.

V is TRBV4-1 and J is TRBJ1-1, with D perhaps TRBD1 (5 bases). This CDR3 is built from 14 residues. Germline CDR1 and CDR2: MGHRA and YSYEKL. V gave up 1 base and J gave up 4 bases, with 10 bases separating them. The CDR3 sequence is CASSQGGVGTEAFF. In DNA, the CDR3 is TGCGCCAGCAGCCAAGGAGGGGTGGGCACTGAAGCTTTCTTT.

V gene TRBV5-4 combines with J gene TRBJ2-5; 13 bases are shared with TRBD2. CDR3 length: 16 residues. The V segment lost 4 bases and the J segment 5 bases; nucleotides outside the gene matches: 8. Germline CDR1 and CDR2: SGHNT and YYREEE (reference sequence). In nucleotides, the CDR3 is TGTGCCAGCAGCCCGATGGGACTAGCGGGGATGGAGACCCAGTACTTC. Translation gives CASSPMGLAGMETQYF.

J is TRBJ1-1 and V is TRBV7-8, with D hard to call. Trimming took off 0 bases at V and 1 base at J, with 9 bases between the two ends. Germline CDR1 and CDR2: SGHVS and FQNEAQ. The CDR3 length is 15 residues. The CDR3 nucleotides read TGTGCCAGCAGCTTAGCTGGCGGGTCGAACACTGAAGCTTTCTTT. It codes for CASSLAGGSNTEAFF.

The genes are TRBV5-1 and TRBJ1-2; unclear D gene. The germline gives CDR1 SGHRS, CDR2 YFSETQ. V lost 0 bases, J lost 0 bases, and 9 bases lay in between. The CDR3 runs to 15 residues. The CDR3 loop reads CASSLDRVTNYGYTF. CDR3 in DNA: TGCGCCAGCAGCTTGGACAGAGTCACTAACTATGGCTACACCTTC.

V and J are TRBV9 and TRBJ2-2; TRBD2 matches at 9 bases. The V gene end was trimmed by 2 bases and the J gene end by 1 base; junction bases not matched to a gene: 6. Germline-derived CDR1 and CDR2 are SGDLS and YYNGEE. The CDR3 runs to 17 residues. The CDR3 spells CASSVLAGGLNTGELFF. CDR3 DNA: TGTGCCAGCAGCGTCCTGGCGGGGGGGCTGAACACCGGGGAGCTGTTTTTT.

This chain uses TRBV7-6 with TRBJ2-1; 15 nucleotides agree with TRBD2. V lost 5 bases, J lost 5 bases, and 7 bases stayed unmatched. The CDR3 spans 17 residues. The germline V gene has CDR1 SGHVS and CDR2 FNYEAQ. The CDR3 region is CASSPRTSGRAHNEQFF. Here the CDR3 DNA reads TGTGCCAGCAGCCCACGGACTAGCGGGAGGGCCCACAATGAGCAGTTCTTC. The full variable domain, its missing parts supplied by reference TRBV7-6 and TRBJ2-1, is GAGVSQSPRYKVTKRGQDVALRCDPISGHVSLYWYRQALGQGPEFLTYFNYEAQQDKSGLPNDRFSAERPEGSISTLTIQRTEQRDSAMYRCASSPRTSGRAHNEQFFGPGTRLTVL.

The chain uses TRBV6-6 and TRBJ2-7; D is possibly TRBD2 (6 bases). CDR1 is MNHNY and CDR2 is SVGAGI in the germline V gene (reference sequence). This CDR3 region has 14 residues. Between the trimmed V and J ends, which lost 2 bases and 3 bases, there was a span of 11 bases. The CDR3 sequence: CASSYGAGNYEQYF. For the CDR3, the DNA is TGTGCCAGCAGTTACGGCGCGGGGAACTACGAGCAGTACTTC.

This clone was counted between two and nine times. The chain couples TRBV11-2 to TRBJ1-6; D gene ambiguous. This CDR3 has 15 residues. The V end lost 0 bases, the J end lost 6 bases, and 9 bases lay between the germline ends. Germline values: CDR1 SGHAT, CDR2 FQNNGV. CDR3 region: CASSLDRFGNSPLHF. CDR3 DNA sequence: TGTGCCAGCAGCTTAGATCGATTTGGTAATTCACCCCTCCACTTT.

The CDR3 coding sequence is TGTGCCAGCAGCTTCCAGGACAGGGCCTATGGCTACACCTTC. This sequence encodes CASSFQDRAYGYTF. V gene TRBV7-9 combines with J gene TRBJ1-2, with 8 bases aligning to TRBD1. Looked up from germline, CDR1 is SEHNR and CDR2 is FQNEAQ (reference sequence). After removal of 3 bases from V and 4 bases from J, the junction contained 4 bases not matched to a gene. The CDR3 has 14 residues.

This clone occurred a few times. The chain couples TRBV2 to TRBJ2-2, with 13 bases that match TRBD2. V shed 5 bases, J shed 1 base, and the junction held 1 base outside the gene matches. Germline CDR1 and CDR2: SNHLY and FYNNEI. The CDR3 has 16 amino acids. CDR3 DNA: TGTGCCAGCAGTCGACTAGCGGGAGGGAACACCGGGGAGCTGTTTTTT. Encoded protein: CASSRLAGGNTGELFF. Supplemented by reference TRBV2 and TRBJ2-2, the full variable domain reads EPEVTQTPSHQVTQMGQEVILRCVPISNHLYFYWYRQILGQKVEFLVSFYNNEISEKSEIFDDQFSVERPDGSNFTLKIRSTKLEDSAMYFCASSRLAGGNTGELFFGEGSRLTVL.

The chain links TRBV2 to TRBJ2-3, with D tentatively TRBD1 or TRBD2 (6 bases each). V lost 1 base and J lost 2, with 19 bases in between. The CDR3 totals 18 residues. Germline CDR1 SNHLY, CDR2 FYNNEI. CDR3 bases: TGTGCCAGCAGTGAAGGTGGGGGCGGCCGGGAGTTCACAGATACGCAGTATTTT. Translated, it gives CASSEGGGGREFTDTQYF.

The rearrangement links TRBV28 to TRBJ1-2; TRBD1 might be the D (5 bases). Trimming shortened V by 6 bases and J by 8 bases, and 16 bases separated the two germline ends. This CDR3 has 13 amino acids. Germline CDR1 reads MDHEN; CDR2 reads SYDVKM. The CDR3 sequence: CASSETELFGYTF. As DNA, the CDR3 is TGTGCCAGCAGCGAGACAGAGCTTTTCGGCTACACCTTC.

The chain links TRBV5-4 to TRBJ2-3; 9 nucleotides align to TRBD1. This CDR3 region has 16 residues. Per germline, CDR1 SGHNT and CDR2 YYREEE (reference sequence). Trimming cost V 0 bases and J 3 bases; bases outside gene matches: 5. CDR3: CASSLGGQGGTDTQYF. In DNA, the CDR3 is TGTGCCAGCAGCTTGGGGGGACAGGGAGGAACAGATACGCAGTATTTT.

The genes are TRBV19 and TRBJ1-2; TRBD1 is a possible D gene (6 bases). V lost 5 bases to trimming and J lost 6 bases, with 13 bases between them. The CDR3 is 13 residues long. Germline CDR1 LNHDA, CDR2 SQIVND (reference sequence). CDR3 amino acids: CASSPRQVHGYTF. DNA of the CDR3: TGTGCCAGTAGTCCCCGACAGGTCCATGGCTACACCTTC.

This rearrangement joins TRBV19 to TRBJ1-2, with D perhaps TRBD1 (5 bases). Trimming took 7 bases from V and 4 from J, leaving 22 bases between them. Per germline, CDR1 LNHDA and CDR2 SQIVND (reference sequence). This CDR3 is 16 amino acids long. CDR3 in DNA: TGTGCCAGTACCAATATTAGGGGCCCTGTCTCCTATGGCTACACCTTC. As protein: CASTNIRGPVSYGYTF.

This chain joins TRBV12-5 and TRBJ2-7; the D gene is possibly TRBD1 (6 bases). This CDR3 comprises 12 residues. Per germline, CDR1 LGHNT and CDR2 FRNRAP. Trimming took off 4 bases at V and 4 bases at J, with 8 bases between the two ends. The chain's CDR3 is CASGYTGYEQYF. CDR3 coding DNA: TGTGCTAGTGGTTATACAGGGTACGAGCAGTACTTC.